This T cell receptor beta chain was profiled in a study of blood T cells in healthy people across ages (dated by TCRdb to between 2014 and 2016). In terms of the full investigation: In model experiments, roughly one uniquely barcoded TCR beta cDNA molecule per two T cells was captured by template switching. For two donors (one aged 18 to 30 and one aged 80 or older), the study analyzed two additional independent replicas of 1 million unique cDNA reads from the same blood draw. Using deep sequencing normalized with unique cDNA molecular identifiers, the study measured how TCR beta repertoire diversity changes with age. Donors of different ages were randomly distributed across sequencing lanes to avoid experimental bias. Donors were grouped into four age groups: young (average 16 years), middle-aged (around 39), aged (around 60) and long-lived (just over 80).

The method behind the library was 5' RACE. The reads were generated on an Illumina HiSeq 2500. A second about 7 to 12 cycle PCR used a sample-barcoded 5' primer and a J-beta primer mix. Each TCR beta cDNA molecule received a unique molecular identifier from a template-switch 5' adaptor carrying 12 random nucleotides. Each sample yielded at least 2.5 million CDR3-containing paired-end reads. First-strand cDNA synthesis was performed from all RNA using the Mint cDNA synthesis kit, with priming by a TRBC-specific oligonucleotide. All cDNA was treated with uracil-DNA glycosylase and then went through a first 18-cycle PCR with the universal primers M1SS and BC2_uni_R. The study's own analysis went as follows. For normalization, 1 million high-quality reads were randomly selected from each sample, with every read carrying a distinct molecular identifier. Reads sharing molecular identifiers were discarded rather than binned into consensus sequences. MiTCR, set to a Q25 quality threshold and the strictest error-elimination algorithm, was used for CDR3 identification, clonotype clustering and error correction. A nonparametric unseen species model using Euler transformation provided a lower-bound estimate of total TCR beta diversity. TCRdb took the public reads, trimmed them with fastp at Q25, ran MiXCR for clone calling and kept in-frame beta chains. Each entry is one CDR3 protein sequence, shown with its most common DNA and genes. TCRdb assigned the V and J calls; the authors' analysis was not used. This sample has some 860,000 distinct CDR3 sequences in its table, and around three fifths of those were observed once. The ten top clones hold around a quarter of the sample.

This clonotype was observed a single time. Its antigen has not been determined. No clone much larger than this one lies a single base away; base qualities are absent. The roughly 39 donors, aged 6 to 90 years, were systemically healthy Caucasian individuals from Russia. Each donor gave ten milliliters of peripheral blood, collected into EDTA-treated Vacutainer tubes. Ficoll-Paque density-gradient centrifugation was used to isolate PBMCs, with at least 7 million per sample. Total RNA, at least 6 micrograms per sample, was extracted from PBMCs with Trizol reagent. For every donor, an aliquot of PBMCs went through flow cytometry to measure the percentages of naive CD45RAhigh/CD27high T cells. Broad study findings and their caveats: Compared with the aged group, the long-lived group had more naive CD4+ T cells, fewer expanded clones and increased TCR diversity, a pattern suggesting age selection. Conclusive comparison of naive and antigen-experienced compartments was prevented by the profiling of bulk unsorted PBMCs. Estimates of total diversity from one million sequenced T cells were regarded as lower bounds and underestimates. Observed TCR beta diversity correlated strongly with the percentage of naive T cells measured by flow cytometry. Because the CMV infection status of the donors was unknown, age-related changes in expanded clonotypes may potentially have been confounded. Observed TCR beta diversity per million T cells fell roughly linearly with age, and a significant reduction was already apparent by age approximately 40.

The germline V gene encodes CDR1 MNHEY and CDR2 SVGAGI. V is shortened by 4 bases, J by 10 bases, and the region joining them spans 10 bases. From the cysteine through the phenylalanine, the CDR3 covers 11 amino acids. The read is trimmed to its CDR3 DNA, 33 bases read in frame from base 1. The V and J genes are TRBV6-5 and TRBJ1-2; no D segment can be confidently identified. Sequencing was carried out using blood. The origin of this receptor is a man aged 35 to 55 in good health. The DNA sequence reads TGTGCCAGCAGTTCCTTCCCGCTCTACACCTTC. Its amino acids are CASSSFPLYTF.